This T cell receptor (beta chain) was profiled in a study of T cells in Graves' hyperthyroidism and ophthalmopathy. Turning to the study itself: At the time of initial diagnosis and before any treatment, peripheral blood was collected. Findings of the study overall: Clonotypes that were expanded in thyroid above 0.001 mostly appeared in blood too. Patients with ophthalmopathy were separated from those with stable hyperthyroidism by a 13 V-J model.

The CDR3 extends over 14 amino acids. The germline V gene has CDR1 LNHDA and CDR2 SQIVND (reference sequence). The ends were cut back, 6 bases at V and 6 bases at J, with 17 bases in the middle. What was amplified from RNA transcripts were TCR beta CDR3 regions. During a first-round RT-PCR of the TCR CDR3, the HTBI primer set was used. TCRdb re-called the multiplex PCR reads through MiXCR, storing one row per CDR3 protein. Counted here are roughly 420,000 distinct CDR3 sequences, 12% to 15% occurring once; the ten biggest clones make up about 5%. The study based diagnoses on clinical symptoms, serum thyroxine and TRAb, thyroid ultrasound and orbital computed tomography. Comment on this clonotype: Antigen: not known.

The receptor was derived from a woman aged 18 to 35 with Graves' hyperthyroidism. The chain uses TRBV19 and TRBJ1-1, with D possibly matching TRBD1 (6 bases). Sequencing input: blood. In DNA, the CDR3 is TGTGCCAGTAGCGAAGTCGGGGGCACGGCTGAAGCTTTCTTT. Translating gives CASSEVGGTAEAFF.